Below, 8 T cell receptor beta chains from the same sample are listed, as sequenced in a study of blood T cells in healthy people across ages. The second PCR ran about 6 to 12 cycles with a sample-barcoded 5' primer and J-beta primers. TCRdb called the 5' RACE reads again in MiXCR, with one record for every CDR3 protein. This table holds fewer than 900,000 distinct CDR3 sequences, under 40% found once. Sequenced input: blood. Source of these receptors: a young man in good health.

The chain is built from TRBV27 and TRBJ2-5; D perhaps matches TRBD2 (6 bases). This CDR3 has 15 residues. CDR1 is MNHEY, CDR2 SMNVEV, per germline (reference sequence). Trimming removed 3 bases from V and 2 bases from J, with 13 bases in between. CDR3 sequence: CASSLSPTRQETQYF. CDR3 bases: TGTGCCAGCAGTTTGTCACCGACTAGGCAAGAGACCCAGTACTTC.

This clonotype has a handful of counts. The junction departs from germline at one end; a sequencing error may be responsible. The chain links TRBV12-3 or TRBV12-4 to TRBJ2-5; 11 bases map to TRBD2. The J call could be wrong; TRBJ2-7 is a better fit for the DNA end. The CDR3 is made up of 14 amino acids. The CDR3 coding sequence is TGTGCCAGCAGTGTAGCGGGGGGGCGCCACGAGCAGTACTTC. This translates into CASSVAGGRHEQYF.

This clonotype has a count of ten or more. CDR3 protein: CASSLGTEYNEQFF. CDR3 nucleotide sequence: TGTGCCAGCAGCTTGGGGACAGAATACAATGAGCAGTTCTTC. The rearrangement links TRBV7-2 to TRBJ2-1; TRBD1 matches 7 bases. The germline CDR1 and CDR2 sequences are SGHTA and FQGNSA. V was clipped by 3 bases and J by 4 bases; unmatched bases: 3. This CDR3 contains 14 residues.

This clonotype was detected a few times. The CDR3 spells CASSQVKDLRAGTMNTEAFF. For the CDR3, the DNA is TGTGCCAGCAGCCAAGTAAAAGACCTACGGGCTGGGACGATGAACACTGAAGCTTTCTTT. The chain joins TRBV4-2 to TRBJ1-1, with D maybe TRBD1 (5 bases). This CDR3 comprises 20 residues. Trimming took 1 base from V and 0 from J, leaving 24 bases between them. Germline values: CDR1 LGHNA, CDR2 YNFKEQ.

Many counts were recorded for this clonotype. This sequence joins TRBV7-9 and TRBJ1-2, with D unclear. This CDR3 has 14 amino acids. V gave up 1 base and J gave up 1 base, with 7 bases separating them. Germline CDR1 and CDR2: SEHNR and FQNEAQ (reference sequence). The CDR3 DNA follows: TGTGCCAGCAGCTTAGTTGTGGATAACTATGGCTACACCTTC. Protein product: CASSLVVDNYGYTF.

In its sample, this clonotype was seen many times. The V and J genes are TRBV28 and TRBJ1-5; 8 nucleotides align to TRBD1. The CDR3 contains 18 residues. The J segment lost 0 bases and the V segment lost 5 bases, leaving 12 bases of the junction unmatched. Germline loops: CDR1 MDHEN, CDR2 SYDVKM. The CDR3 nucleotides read TGTGCCAGCAGTCCCAGGGGGCCATTACCTAATAGCAATCAGCCCCAGCATTTT. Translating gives CASSPRGPLPNSNQPQHF.

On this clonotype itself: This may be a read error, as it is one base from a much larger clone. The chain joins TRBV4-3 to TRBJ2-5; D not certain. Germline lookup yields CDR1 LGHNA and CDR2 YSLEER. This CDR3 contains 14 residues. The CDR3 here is CASNQDLGLETQYF. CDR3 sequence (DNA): TGCGCCAGCAACCAAGATTTAGGTTTGGAGACCCAGTACTTC.

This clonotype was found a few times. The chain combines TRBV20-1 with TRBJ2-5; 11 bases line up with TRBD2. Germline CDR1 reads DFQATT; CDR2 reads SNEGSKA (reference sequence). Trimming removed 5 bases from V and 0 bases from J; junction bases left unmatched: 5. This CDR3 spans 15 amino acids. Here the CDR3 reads CSAQPLAGDQETQYF. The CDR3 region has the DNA TGCAGTGCTCAACCACTAGCGGGGGACCAAGAGACCCAGTACTTC.